This TCR beta chain was captured in a study of blood T cell repertoires in COVID-19. Study-wide context: Samples came from the United States, Italy and Spain, spanning acute and convalescent COVID-19. Sources were T cells, B-cell-depleted T cells, or PBMCs; the material itself was cDNA or gDNA.

V was pared by 1 base and J by 0 bases, with 10 bases between. The CDR3 is made up of 16 amino acids. The germline V gene encodes CDR1 LGHDT and CDR2 YNNKEL (reference sequence). In the source study's methods: Using reference gene primer amplification, nucleated cell counts were estimated. Generated by immunoSEQ multiplex PCR, the TCRdb table keeps only in-frame clones and is missing some. Clone size and V and J calls were adopted from that table, with D and trimming inferred from the DNA. The sample holds about 370,000 clones, 89% seen once. The V gene is TRBV3-1 (or the pseudogene TRBV3-2), the J gene TRBJ1-5; a possible D gene is TRBD1 (6 bases). The source is a woman in her 30s with COVID-19, enrolled during active disease. Sequencing was done on a sample of peripheral blood. The DNA for the CDR3 is TGTGCCAGCAGCCAAGGGACAGATCCTAGCAATCAGCCCCAGCATTTT. Translating it yields CASSQGTDPSNQPQHF.